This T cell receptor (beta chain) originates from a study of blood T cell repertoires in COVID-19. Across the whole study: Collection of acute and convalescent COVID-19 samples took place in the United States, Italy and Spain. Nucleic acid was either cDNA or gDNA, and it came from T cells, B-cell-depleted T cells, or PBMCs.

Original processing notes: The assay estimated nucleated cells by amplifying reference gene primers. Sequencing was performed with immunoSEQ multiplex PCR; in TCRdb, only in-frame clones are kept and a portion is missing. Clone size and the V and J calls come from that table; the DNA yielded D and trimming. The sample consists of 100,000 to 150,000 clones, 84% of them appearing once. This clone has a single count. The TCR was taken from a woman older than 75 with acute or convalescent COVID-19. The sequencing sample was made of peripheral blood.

The CDR3 nucleotides are TGTGCCAGCAGCCCCGGGACTCTTAACAATGAGCAGTTCTTC. This encodes CASSPGTLNNEQFF. This sequence joins TRBV11-3 and TRBJ2-1, with D perhaps matching TRBD2 (6 bases). The CDR3 is made up of 14 amino acids. V lost 5 bases, J lost 5 bases, and 13 bases lay in between. CDR1 is SGHNT and CDR2 is YENEEA in the germline V gene.